The rows below give T cell receptor beta chains drawn from one sample of a study of vaccination and CD4 T cells after COVID-19. TCRdb passed the PCR reads through MiXCR, listing each CDR3 protein once. The sample has fewer than 18,000 distinct CDR3 sequences; roughly half are singletons. Their antigens are not known. Input material: CD4+ T cells from blood, cultured in vitro. The origin of the receptors is a human donor who had recovered from COVID-19. Each CDR3 is given with its conserved first and last residue. The D gene is left open where the match is weak. Rows may omit the clone size; those that give it use once, few, many or a size class.

>TRBJ2-7|.|TRBV7-8|.
CASRLIAASGEQYF
TGTGCCAGCAGATTAATAGCGGCCAGCGGCGAGCAGTACTTC
>TRBJ1-1|.|TRBV5-1|.
CASSSQANTEAFF
TGCGCCAGCAGCTCACAGGCGAACACTGAAGCTTTCTTT
>TRBJ2-3|.|TRBV6-4|few
CASRRTATSTDTQYF
TGTGCCAGCAGGAGGACAGCGACAAGCACAGATACGCAGTATTTT
>TRBJ2-3|.|TRBV24-1|.
CATSLGDTQYF
TGTGCCACCAGTCTAGGAGATACGCAGTATTTT
>TRBJ1-5|.|TRBV7-9|.
CASSLDGGVSNQPQHF
TGTGCCAGCAGCTTAGATGGGGGCGTGAGCAATCAGCCCCAGCATTTT
>TRBJ2-3|.|TRBV20-1|few
CSAGGRDTQYF
TGCAGTGCCGGGGGTAGGGATACGCAGTATTTT
>TRBJ1-1|TRBD1|TRBV30|.
CAWSADRDTEAFF
TGTGCCTGGAGCGCTGACAGGGACACTGAAGCTTTCTTT
>TRBJ1-2|.|TRBV5-1|.
CASSYDLSINYGYTF
TGCGCCAGCAGCTACGACCTTTCCATTAACTATGGCTACACCTTC
>TRBJ2-7|.|TRBV11-1|once
CASSAATYEQYF
TGTGCCAGCAGCGCCGCCACCTACGAGCAGTACTTC
>TRBJ2-5|TRBD2|TRBV19|.
CASSTSGGWGETQYF
TGTGCCAGTAGTACCTCGGGGGGATGGGGGGAGACCCAGTACTTC
>TRBJ1-1|.|TRBV20-1|few
CSAQGLMNTEAFF
TGCAGTGCTCAAGGTTTAATGAACACTGAAGCTTTCTTT
>TRBJ1-5|.|TRBV7-2|few
CASSPAGREPQHF
TGTGCCAGCAGCCCCGCGGGTCGCGAGCCCCAGCATTTT
>TRBJ2-7|.|TRBV6-1|.
CASKYTGGEQYF
TGTGCCAGCAAGTACACCGGGGGCGAGCAGTACTTC
>TRBJ2-3|.|TRBV11-2|.
CASTPPTASSTDTQYF
TGTGCCAGCACCCCACCGACAGCTTCTAGCACAGATACGCAGTATTTT
>TRBJ1-1|TRBD1|TRBV7-2|.
CASSLEGQGEAFF
TGTGCCAGCAGCTTAGAGGGACAGGGTGAAGCTTTCTTT
>TRBJ1-4|.|TRBV19|.
CASSVQGTNEKLFF
TGTGCCAGTAGTGTACAGGGAACTAATGAAAAACTGTTTTTT
>TRBJ2-7|TRBD1|TRBV12-3/TRBV12-4|.
CASSDRGKVEQYF
TGTGCCAGCAGCGACAGGGGTAAGGTCGAGCAGTACTTC
>TRBJ1-5|.|TRBV19|.
CASSRDGYNQPQHF
TGTGCCAGTAGTAGGGACGGGTACAATCAGCCCCAGCATTTT
>TRBJ2-3|.|TRBV20-1|few
CSARGTFPVGTQYF
TGCAGTGCTCGAGGAACCTTCCCCGTCGGTACGCAGTATTTT
>TRBJ1-1|.|TRBV12-3/TRBV12-4|few
CASSPTGNTEAFF
TGTGCCAGCAGTCCCACAGGGAACACTGAAGCTTTCTTT
>TRBJ2-2|.|TRBV30|.
CAWSSGLPGELFF
TGTGCCTGGAGTTCGGGACTTCCCGGGGAGCTGTTTTTT
>TRBJ1-4|.|TRBV7-9|few
CASSPTGGNPNEKLFF
TGTGCCAGCAGCCCCACCGGAGGGAACCCTAATGAAAAACTGTTTTTT
>TRBJ1-6|.|TRBV19|.
CASSRRDNSPLHF
TGTGCCAGTAGTCGCAGGGATAATTCACCCCTCCACTTT
>TRBJ2-3|.|TRBV19|few
CASKSTDTQYF
TGTGCCAGTAAGAGCACAGATACGCAGTATTTT
>TRBJ2-3|.|TRBV7-2|few
CASSPVREDTQYF
TGTGCCAGCAGCCCCGTCAGGGAAGATACGCAGTATTTT
>TRBJ1-5|.|TRBV12-3/TRBV12-4|.
CASSTGPTQHF
TGTGCCAGCAGTACGGGTCCGACCCAGCATTTT
>TRBJ1-6|.|TRBV20-1|.
CSASLDPGSPLHF
TGCAGTGCTAGTTTGGATCCCGGTTCACCCCTCCACTTT
>TRBJ2-5|.|TRBV20-1|.
CSPLGDGAETQYF
TGCAGCCCCCTGGGGGATGGGGCAGAGACCCAGTACTTC
>TRBJ1-1|.|TRBV5-1|large
CASSPGTKLPEAFF
TGCGCCAGCAGTCCCGGGACTAAACTTCCTGAAGCTTTCTTT
>TRBJ1-6|.|TRBV7-2|once
CASSLDVRHQGNSPLHF
TGTGCCAGCAGCTTAGACGTTCGACATCAGGGGAATTCACCCCTCCACTTT
>TRBJ2-7|TRBD1|TRBV27|.
CASSLSGTDSYEQYF
TGTGCCAGCAGTCTCTCGGGGACAGATTCCTACGAGCAGTACTTC
>TRBJ2-5|TRBD1|TRBV11-3|.
CASSQRDRGSETQYF
TGTGCCAGCAGCCAACGGGACAGGGGGTCGGAGACCCAGTACTTC
>TRBJ1-1|.|TRBV5-4|.
CASSRWGAGNTEAFF
TGTGCCAGCAGCCGGTGGGGGGCTGGGAACACTGAAGCTTTCTTT
>TRBJ2-1|TRBD2|TRBV6-2/TRBV6-3|.
CASTDSGRDEQFF
TGTGCCAGCACCGACAGCGGGAGGGATGAGCAGTTCTTC
>TRBJ2-7|.|TRBV6-1|.
CASSPTGRYEQYF
TGTGCCAGCAGTCCCACAGGTCGGTACGAGCAGTACTTC
>TRBJ2-1|.|TRBV19|.
CASSISAGVGNEQFF
TGTGCCAGTAGTATATCGGCAGGGGTAGGGAATGAGCAGTTCTTC
>TRBJ2-3|TRBD1|TRBV29-1|.
CSVDRGQDTQYF
TGCAGCGTGGACAGGGGGCAAGATACGCAGTATTTT
>TRBJ1-2|TRBD1|TRBV5-1|medium-sized
CASSTSGTATTLNYGYTF
TGCGCCAGCAGCACCTCCGGGACAGCGACAACCCTAAACTATGGCTACACCTTC
>TRBJ2-2|TRBD1|TRBV20-1|few
CSARGRGLGGELFF
TGCAGTGCTAGAGGCAGGGGGCTAGGCGGGGAGCTGTTTTTT
>TRBJ2-7|.|TRBV6-1|.
CASQRLGAYEQYF
TGTGCCAGCCAGAGATTGGGAGCCTACGAGCAGTACTTC